The clone carrying this T cell receptor (beta chain) was observed a few times. Germline V CDR1 and CDR2: MNHNS, SASEGT. CDR3 length: 13 residues. J gave up 9 bases and V 7 bases, and 8 bases lay outside the gene matches. This entry belongs to a study of cytomegalovirus exposure and HLA in healthy donors. Study as a whole: An early release of data contained around 80 million unique TCRs, which came from HLA-typed donors.

Primers included in the PCR were 60 Vbeta and 13 Jbeta primers. Assay: immunoSEQ multiplex PCR; the TCRdb copy retains only in-frame clones and omits some. The data hold roughly 100,000 clones, with roughly four fifths observed a single time. Though probably carrying unrecorded immune exposures, donors were nominally healthy at sampling. Sequences were obtained from PBMCs. The V call is TRBV6-1, the J call TRBJ2-7; 11 nucleotides agree with TRBD1. This clonotype originated in a man aged 35 to 55 in good health and CMV-seropositive. CDR3 nucleotide sequence: TGTGCCAGCATAGCCCAGGACAGGGGGCGGCAGTACTTC. The encoded protein is CASIAQDRGRQYF.